The TCR beta chain under discussion was sequenced for a study of OX40 agonist ivuxolimab in advanced cancers. As for the study more broadly: Ivuxolimab, which targeted the costimulatory receptor OX40 (CD134), was an agonistic, fully human IgG2 monoclonal antibody. Partial responses occurred in three dose-escalation patients: two with cutaneous melanoma and one with hepatocellular carcinoma. The paper reports the monotherapy dose-escalation portion (N of about 50 patients) of the phase I ivuxolimab trial. Peripheral TCRbeta sequencing was intended to test whether TCR sequence diversity was altered and clonal T-cell expansion was caused by ivuxolimab. Prior anti-PD-1, anti-PD-L1 or anti-CTLA-4 therapy was permitted, and checkpoint inhibitors had been received by approximately 39% of dose-escalation patients. The dose-escalation cohort was about 86% male with a mean age of approximately 60 years, ranging from roughly 23 to 85. Among the approximately 50 dose-escalation patients, about 20 had hepatocellular carcinoma, roughly 15 melanoma, 9 renal cell carcinoma and 9 head and neck cancer. Intravenous ivuxolimab was administered to patients every 2 weeks at six dose levels: 0.01, 0.1, 0.3, 1.5, 3 and 10 mg/kg. General study outcomes and caveats: On average, CD8+ T cells showed more expanded clones than CD4+ T cells after ivuxolimab. In partial responders in the 0.1-3.0 mg/kg groups, normalized peripheral clonal expansion was found to be among the lowest, especially among CD8+ T cells. At doses of 0.1 to 3.0 mg/kg, clonal expansion of both CD4+ and CD8+ blood T cells was observed from baseline to week 6. Antigen specificity was not determined for the clonally expanded peripheral T cells. Low levels of normalized T-cell clonal expansion were also shown by some nonresponding patients.

The V and J ends are trimmed by 6 bases and 0 bases, leaving 11 bases between them. The CDR3 sequence holds 14 residues, the cysteine and phenylalanine included. Kept here is only the CDR3 DNA, which spans 42 bases and is read in frame from base 1. The germline V gene (reference sequence) yields SGHAT for CDR1 and FQDESV for CDR2. Patients with a history of autoimmune disease or receiving systemic immunosuppression were excluded from the trial. Peripheral blood for TCR sequencing was collected from all dose cohorts at baseline, on cycle 4 day 1, and on cycle 7 day 1. The samples were taken from a phase I, first-in-human, multicenter, open-label dose-escalation trial of ivuxolimab. Adults with locally advanced or metastatic melanoma, renal cell, hepatocellular, or head and neck squamous cell carcinoma were enrolled in the trial. Before TCR sequencing, CD4+ T cells and CD8+ T cells from peripheral blood were sorted into separate populations.

To sequence the TCRbeta CDR3 region, genomic DNA was isolated from the sorted cells. The immunoSEQ Assay was used for sequencing of TCRbeta CDR3 regions. Held by TCRdb, this immuneACCESS table contains in-frame sequences only and omits some clones. Under half of the omission traces to an unresolved V gene where checked; the cause of the rest is unknown. Present in this sample are approximately 70,000 clones, approximately 78% of which were seen just once. Of the sample, approximately 1% falls within the top ten clones. As to this clone: This clone's antigen is unknown. No much larger clonotype is one base removed from it; base qualities were not supplied.

This clonotype was sampled from an adult with an advanced solid tumor such as melanoma, head and neck, liver or kidney cancer. The rearranged segments are TRBV11-1 and TRBJ2-5; the D gene lacks a confident call. The material was CD4+ or CD8+ T cells sorted from blood, obtained in a trial of the OX40 agonist ivuxolimab. For the CDR3, the sequence is CASRLDKYQETQYF. The DNA reads as follows: TGTGCCAGCAGGCTCGACAAGTACCAAGAGACCCAGTACTTC. Joined to the reference TRBV11-1 and TRBJ2-5 proteins, this CDR3 gives the full variable domain: EAEVAQSPRYKITEKSQAVAFWCDPISGHATLYWYRQILGQGPELLVQFQDESVVDDSQLPKDRFSAERLKGVDSTLKIQPAELGDSAMYLCASRLDKYQETQYFGPGTRLLVL.